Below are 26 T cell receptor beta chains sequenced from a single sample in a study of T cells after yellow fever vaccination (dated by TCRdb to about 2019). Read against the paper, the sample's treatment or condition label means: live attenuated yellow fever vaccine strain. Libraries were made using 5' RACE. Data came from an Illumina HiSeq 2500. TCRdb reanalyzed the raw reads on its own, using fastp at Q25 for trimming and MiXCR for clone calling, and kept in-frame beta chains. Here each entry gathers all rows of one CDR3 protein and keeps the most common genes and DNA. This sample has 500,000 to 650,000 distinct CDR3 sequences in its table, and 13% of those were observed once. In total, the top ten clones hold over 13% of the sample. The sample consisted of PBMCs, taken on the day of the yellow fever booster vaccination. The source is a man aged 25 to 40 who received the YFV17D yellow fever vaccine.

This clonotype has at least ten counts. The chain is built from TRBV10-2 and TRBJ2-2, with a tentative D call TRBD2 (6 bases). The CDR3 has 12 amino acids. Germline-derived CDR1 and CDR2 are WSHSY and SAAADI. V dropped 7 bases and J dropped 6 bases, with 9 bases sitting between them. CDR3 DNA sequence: TGCGCCAGCAAGGAGGGAGCCGGGGAGCTGTTTTTT. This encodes CASKEGAGELFF.

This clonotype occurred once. The CDR3 loop is CASTLGTSGVTGELFF. The CDR3 nucleotides read TGTGCCAGCACCCTAGGGACTAGCGGTGTCACCGGGGAGCTGTTTTTT. The V call is TRBV11-2, the J call TRBJ2-2; 11 bases map to TRBD2. This CDR3 contains 16 residues. Germline CDR1 SGHAT, CDR2 FQNNGV. V trimming: 7 bases; J trimming: 4 bases; junction bases outside the gene matches: 8.

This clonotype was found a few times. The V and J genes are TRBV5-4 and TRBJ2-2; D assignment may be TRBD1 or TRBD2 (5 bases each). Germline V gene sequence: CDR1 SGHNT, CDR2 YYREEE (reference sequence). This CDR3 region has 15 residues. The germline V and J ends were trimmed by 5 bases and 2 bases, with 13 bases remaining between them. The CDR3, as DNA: TGTGCCAGCAGGATGGGGACGCCAAACACCGGGGAGCTGTTTTTT. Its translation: CASRMGTPNTGELFF.

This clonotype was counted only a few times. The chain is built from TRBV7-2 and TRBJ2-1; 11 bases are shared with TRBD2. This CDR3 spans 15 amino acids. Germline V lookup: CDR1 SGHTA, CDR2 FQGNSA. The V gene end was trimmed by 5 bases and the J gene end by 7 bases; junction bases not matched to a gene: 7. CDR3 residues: CASSATSGVRNEQFF. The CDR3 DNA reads TGTGCCAGCAGCGCGACTAGCGGGGTTCGAAATGAGCAGTTCTTC.

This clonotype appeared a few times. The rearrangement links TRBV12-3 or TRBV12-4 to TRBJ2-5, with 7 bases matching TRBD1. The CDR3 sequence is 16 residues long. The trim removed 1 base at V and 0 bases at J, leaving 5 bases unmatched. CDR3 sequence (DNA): TGTGCCAGCAGTTTAGGTCCGGGACAGTACCAAGAGACCCAGTACTTC. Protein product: CASSLGPGQYQETQYF.

Written as DNA, the CDR3 is TGTGCCAGCAGTGATTGGGACATTAATGAAAAACTGTTTTTT. Translating it yields CASSDWDINEKLFF. This chain connects TRBV2 to TRBJ1-4; D may be TRBD1 (6 bases). Germline lookup yields CDR1 SNHLY and CDR2 FYNNEI. V was pared by 3 bases and J by 4 bases, with 9 bases between. The CDR3 has 14 residues. The entire variable domain, with the rest obtained from reference TRBV2 and TRBJ1-4, is as follows: EPEVTQTPSHQVTQMGQEVILRCVPISNHLYFYWYRQILGQKVEFLVSFYNNEISEKSEIFDDQFSVERPDGSNFTLKIRSTKLEDSAMYFCASSDWDINEKLFFGSGTQLSVL.

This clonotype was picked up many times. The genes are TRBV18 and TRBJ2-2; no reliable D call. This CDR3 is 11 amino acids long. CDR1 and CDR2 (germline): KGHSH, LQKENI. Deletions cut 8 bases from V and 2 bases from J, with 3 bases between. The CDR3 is CASPNTGELFF. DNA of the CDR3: TGTGCCAGCCCCAACACCGGGGAGCTGTTTTTT.

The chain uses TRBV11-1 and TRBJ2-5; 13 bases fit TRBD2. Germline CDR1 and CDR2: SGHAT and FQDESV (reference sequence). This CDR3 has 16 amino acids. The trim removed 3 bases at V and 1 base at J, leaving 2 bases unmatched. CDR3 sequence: CASSFGLAGAQETQYF. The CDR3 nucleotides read TGTGCCAGCAGCTTCGGACTAGCGGGAGCCCAAGAGACCCAGTACTTC.

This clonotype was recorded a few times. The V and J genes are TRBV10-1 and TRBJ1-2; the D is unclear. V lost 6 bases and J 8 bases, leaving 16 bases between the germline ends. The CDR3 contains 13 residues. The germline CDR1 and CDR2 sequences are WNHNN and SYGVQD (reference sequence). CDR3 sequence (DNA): TGCGCCAGCAGCCCCGACTCGGTCCAGGGCTACACCTTC. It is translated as CASSPDSVQGYTF.

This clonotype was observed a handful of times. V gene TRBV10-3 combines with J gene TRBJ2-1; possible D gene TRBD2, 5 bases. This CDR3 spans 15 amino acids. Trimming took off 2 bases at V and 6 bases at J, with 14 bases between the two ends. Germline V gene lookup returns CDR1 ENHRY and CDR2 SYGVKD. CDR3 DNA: TGTGCCATCAGTGAGAATGGCCGGGATGTCAATGAGCAGTTCTTC. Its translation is CAISENGRDVNEQFF.

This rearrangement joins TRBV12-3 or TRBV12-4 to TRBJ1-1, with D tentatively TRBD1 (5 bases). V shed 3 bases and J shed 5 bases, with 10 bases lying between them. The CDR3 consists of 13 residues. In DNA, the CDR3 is TGTGCCAGCAGTTTCTCCGGGGGAACTGAAGCTTTCTTT. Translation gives CASSFSGGTEAFF.

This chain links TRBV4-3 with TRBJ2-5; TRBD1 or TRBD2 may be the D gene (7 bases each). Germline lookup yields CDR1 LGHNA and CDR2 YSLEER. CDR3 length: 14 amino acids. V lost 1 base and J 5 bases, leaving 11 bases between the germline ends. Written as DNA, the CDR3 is TGCGCCAGCAGCCAAGTCCAGGGGGGGGAGACCCAGTACTTC. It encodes CASSQVQGGETQYF.

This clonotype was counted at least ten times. CDR3 amino acids: CASTNLAGAYNEQFF. The DNA for the CDR3 is TGTGCCAGCACCAACCTAGCGGGAGCCTACAATGAGCAGTTCTTC. This chain uses TRBV6-1 with TRBJ2-1, with 10 bases fitting TRBD2. This CDR3 comprises 15 residues. The ends lost 7 bases at V and 2 bases at J; junction bases unmatched: 5. CDR1 and CDR2 from the germline V gene are MNHNS and SASEGT.

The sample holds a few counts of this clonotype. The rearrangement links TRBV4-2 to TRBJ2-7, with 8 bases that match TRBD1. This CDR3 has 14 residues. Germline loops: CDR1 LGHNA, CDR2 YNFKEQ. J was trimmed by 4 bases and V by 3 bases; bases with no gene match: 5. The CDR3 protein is CASSQKTGEYEQYF. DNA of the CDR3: TGTGCCAGCAGCCAGAAGACAGGGGAATACGAGCAGTACTTC.

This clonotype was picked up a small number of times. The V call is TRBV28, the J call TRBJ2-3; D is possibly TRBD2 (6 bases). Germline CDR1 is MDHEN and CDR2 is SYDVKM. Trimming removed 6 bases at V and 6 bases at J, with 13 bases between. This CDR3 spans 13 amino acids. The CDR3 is CASSAKRGDTQYF. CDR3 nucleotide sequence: TGTGCCAGCAGCGCTAAACGGGGGGATACGCAGTATTTT.

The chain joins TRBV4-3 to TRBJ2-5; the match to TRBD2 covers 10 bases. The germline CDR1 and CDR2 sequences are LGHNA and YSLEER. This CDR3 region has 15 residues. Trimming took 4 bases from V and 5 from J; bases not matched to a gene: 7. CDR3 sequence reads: CASSRDLAGVETQYF. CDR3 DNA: TGCGCCAGCAGCCGGGACCTAGCGGGAGTGGAGACCCAGTACTTC.

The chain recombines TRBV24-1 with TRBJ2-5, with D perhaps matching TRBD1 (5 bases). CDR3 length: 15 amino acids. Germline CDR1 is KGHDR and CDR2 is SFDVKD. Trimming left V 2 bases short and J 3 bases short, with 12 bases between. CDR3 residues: CATSDSDRQKETQYF. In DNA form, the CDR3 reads TGTGCCACCAGTGATTCTGACCGACAGAAAGAGACCCAGTACTTC.

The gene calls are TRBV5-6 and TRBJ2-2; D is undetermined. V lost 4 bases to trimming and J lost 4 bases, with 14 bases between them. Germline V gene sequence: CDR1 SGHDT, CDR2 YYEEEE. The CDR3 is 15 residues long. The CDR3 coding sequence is TGTGCCAGCAGCCCCCCAAATTCGGGCACCGGGGAGCTGTTTTTT. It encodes CASSPPNSGTGELFF.

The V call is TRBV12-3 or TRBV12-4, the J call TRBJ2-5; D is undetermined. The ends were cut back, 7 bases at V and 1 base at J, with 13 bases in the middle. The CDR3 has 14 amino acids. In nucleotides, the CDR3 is TGTGCCAGCACATACCAGGCTGGCCAAGAGACCCAGTACTTC. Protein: CASTYQAGQETQYF.

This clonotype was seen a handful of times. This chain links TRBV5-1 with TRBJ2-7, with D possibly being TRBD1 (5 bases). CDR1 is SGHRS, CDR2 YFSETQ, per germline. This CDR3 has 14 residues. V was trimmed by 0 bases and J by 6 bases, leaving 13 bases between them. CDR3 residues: CASSLADTFGEQYF. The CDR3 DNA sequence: TGCGCCAGCAGCTTGGCGGACACTTTCGGCGAGCAGTACTTC.

CDR3 DNA: TGTGCCATCAGTCCCCCGGGACTAGCGGCCTACAATGAGCAGTTCTTC. Its protein is CAISPPGLAAYNEQFF. V is TRBV10-3 and J is TRBJ2-1; 11 bases match TRBD2. The CDR3 loop spans 16 amino acids. The junction had 5 bases not matched to a gene; V was cut back by 5 bases and J by 2 bases. From germline, CDR1 is ENHRY and CDR2 SYGVKD.

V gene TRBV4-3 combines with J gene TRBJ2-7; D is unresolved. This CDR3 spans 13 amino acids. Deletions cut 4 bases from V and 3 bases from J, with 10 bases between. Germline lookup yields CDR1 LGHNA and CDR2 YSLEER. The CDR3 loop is CASSRSLGYEQYF. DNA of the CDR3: TGCGCCAGCAGCCGCTCTCTGGGCTACGAGCAGTACTTC.

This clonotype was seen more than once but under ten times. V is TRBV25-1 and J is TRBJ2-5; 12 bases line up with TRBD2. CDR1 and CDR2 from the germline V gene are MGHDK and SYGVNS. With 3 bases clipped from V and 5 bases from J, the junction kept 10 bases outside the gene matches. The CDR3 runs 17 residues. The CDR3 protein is CASSEGASGRASETQYF. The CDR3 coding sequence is TGTGCCAGCAGTGAGGGGGCTAGCGGGAGGGCCAGTGAGACCCAGTACTTC.

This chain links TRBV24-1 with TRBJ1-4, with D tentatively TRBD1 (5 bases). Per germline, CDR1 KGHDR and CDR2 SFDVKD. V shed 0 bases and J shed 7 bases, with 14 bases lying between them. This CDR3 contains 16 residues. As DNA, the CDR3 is TGTGCCACCAGTGATTTGCAAGACAGCGATAGTGAAAAACTGTTTTTT. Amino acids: CATSDLQDSDSEKLFF.

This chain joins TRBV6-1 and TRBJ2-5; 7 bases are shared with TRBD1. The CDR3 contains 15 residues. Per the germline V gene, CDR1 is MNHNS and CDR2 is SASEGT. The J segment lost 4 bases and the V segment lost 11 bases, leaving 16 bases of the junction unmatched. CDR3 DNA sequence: TGTGCCTCAAGCGAGGGGGCTACGGGGTCAGAGACCCAGTACTTC. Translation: CASSEGATGSETQYF.

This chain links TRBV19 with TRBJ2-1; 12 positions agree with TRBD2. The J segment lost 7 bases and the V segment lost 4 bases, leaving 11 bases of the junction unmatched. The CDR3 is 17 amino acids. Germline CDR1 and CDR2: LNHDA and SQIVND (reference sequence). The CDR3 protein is CASSTPRLAGGENEQFF. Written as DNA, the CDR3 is TGTGCCAGTAGTACCCCCCGGCTAGCGGGAGGGGAGAATGAGCAGTTCTTC.